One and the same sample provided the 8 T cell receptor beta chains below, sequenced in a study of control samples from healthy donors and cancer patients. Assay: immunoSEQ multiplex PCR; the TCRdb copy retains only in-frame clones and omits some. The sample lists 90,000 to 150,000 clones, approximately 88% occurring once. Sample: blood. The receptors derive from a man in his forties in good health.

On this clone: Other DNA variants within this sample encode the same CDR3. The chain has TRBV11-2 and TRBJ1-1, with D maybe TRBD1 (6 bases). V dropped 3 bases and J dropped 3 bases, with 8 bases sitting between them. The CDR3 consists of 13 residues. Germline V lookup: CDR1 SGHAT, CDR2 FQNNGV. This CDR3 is CASSLQGYTEAFF. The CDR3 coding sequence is TGTGCCAGCAGCTTGCAGGGGTACACTGAAGCTTTCTTT.

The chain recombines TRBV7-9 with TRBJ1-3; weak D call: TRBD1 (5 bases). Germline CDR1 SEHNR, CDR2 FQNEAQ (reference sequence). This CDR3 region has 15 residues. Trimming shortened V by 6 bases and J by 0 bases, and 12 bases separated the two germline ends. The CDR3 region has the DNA TGTGCCAGCAGTCAAGGGGACCTCTCTGGAAACACCATATATTTT. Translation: CASSQGDLSGNTIYF.

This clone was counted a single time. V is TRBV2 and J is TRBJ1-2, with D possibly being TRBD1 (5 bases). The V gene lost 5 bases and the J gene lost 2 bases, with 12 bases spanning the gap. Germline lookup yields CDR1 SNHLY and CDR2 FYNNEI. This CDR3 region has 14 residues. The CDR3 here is CASSPLDTNYGYTF. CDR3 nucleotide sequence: TGTGCCAGCAGTCCCCTGGACACGAACTATGGCTACACCTTC. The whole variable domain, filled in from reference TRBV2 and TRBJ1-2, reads EPEVTQTPSHQVTQMGQEVILRCVPISNHLYFYWYRQILGQKVEFLVSFYNNEISEKSEIFDDQFSVERPDGSNFTLKIRSTKLEDSAMYFCASSPLDTNYGYTFGSGTRLTVV.

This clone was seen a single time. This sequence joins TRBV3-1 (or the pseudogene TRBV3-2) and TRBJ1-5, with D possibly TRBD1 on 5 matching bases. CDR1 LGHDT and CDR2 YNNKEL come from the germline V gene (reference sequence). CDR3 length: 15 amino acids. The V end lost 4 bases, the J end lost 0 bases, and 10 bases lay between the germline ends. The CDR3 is CASSPGTNSNQPQHF. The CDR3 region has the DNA TGTGCCAGCAGCCCCGGGACGAATAGCAATCAGCCCCAGCATTTT.

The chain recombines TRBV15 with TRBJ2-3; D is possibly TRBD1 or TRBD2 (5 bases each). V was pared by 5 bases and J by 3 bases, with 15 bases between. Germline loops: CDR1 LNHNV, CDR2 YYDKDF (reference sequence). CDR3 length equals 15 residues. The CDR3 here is CATSEMGEGTDTQYF. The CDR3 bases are TGTGCCACCAGCGAGATGGGGGAAGGGACAGATACGCAGTATTTT.

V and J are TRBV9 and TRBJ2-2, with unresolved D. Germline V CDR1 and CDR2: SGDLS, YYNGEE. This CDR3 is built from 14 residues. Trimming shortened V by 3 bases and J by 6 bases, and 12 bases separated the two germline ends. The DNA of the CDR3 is TGTGCCAGCAGCGACCACCTGCGCCCCGGGGAGCTGTTTTTT. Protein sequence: CASSDHLRPGELFF.

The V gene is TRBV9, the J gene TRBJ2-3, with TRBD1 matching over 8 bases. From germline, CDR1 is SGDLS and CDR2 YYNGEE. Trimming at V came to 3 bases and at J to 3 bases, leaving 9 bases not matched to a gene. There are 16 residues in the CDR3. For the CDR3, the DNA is TGTGCCAGCAGCGCCGCCTCAGGGGGCTGGACAGATACGCAGTATTTT. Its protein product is CASSAASGGWTDTQYF.

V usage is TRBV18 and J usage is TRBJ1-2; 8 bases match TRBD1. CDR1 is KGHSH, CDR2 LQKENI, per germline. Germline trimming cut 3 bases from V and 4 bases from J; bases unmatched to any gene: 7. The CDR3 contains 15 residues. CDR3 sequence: CASSPGQAGIYGYTF. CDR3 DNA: TGTGCCAGCTCACCGGGACAGGCGGGAATCTATGGCTACACCTTC.